This T cell receptor beta chain was found in a study of beta chain features in type 1 diabetes (dated by TCRdb to 2016 to 2019). Background on the whole study: Mean age, gender distribution, total cell number and subset yield did not differ between patients and healthy donors. A total of 107,917,701 sorted cells were examined across all samples, and RNA yield correlated strongly with the number of cells per subset. In the study, recently diagnosed type 1 diabetes patients and matched healthy donors were compared on the TCRB repertoires of their sorted circulating CD4+ T cell subsets. Whereas all 30 or so donors provided naive and central memory subsets, regulatory and stem cell-like memory subsets were isolated from just 8 patients and about 8 healthy donors. Here is what the overall study found, with its caveats: Fewer insertions and more nucleotide deletions at VDJ recombination sites were observed in patients with type 1 diabetes, implying thymic rearrangement abnormalities. Because small numbers of individuals were included in the HLA sub-analyses, any influence of HLA type on TCRB rearrangement was left unresolved. Shorter templates might be favored by PCR, yet because patient and control samples were amplified and corrected together, any such skew would affect both groups equally. Sequencing cDNA rather than genomic DNA could over-represent highly expressing activated cells, although activation and CD3 levels did not differ between groups. The naive, central memory and regulatory TCRB repertoires appeared to resemble one another more closely among patients than among healthy donors. In all four CD4+ subsets, TCRB CDR3 length was moderately but significantly shorter in type 1 diabetes patients.

According to the germline V gene (reference sequence), CDR1 reads SEHNR and CDR2 reads FQNEAQ. Its CDR3 holds 14 amino acids, cysteine through phenylalanine. The retained sequence is limited to the CDR3, 42 bases, with the frame set at the first base. Trimming accounts for 5 bases at V and 4 bases at J, while the number of junction bases matched to no gene is 5. The entire amount of isolated RNA was reverse transcribed using the High Capacity cDNA Reverse Transcription Kit, so the sequenced TCRB transcripts were expressed ones. Deep immunoSEQ sequencing was performed on naive, central memory and regulatory T cell samples, with an average of approximately 4 million total reads per sample. Sorted cells were lysed in RLT buffer and RNA was extracted with DNase-treated RNeasy Micro or Mini kits, depending on cell number. To prevent cross-contamination, each cell subset was processed individually, whereas patient and healthy donor samples were processed jointly. TCRB sequences were amplified from cDNA with the immunoSEQ multiplex PCR, producing 87-bp fragments spanning the CDR3 region. Amplicons were sequenced on the Illumina HiSeq platform. From the authors' description of their analysis: PCR bias was corrected computationally using synthetic template baselines, and reads within Hamming distance 2 were collapsed, with unmergeable singletons discarded. Reads were aligned to IMGT to assign V, D and J genes, CDR3 length, and insertions or deletions at six rearrangement sites. Within each subset, clonotype counts were normalized to sorted cell number, and only after that were true diversity and Gini coefficients computed with the tcR R package. The overlap coefficient, calculated on TCRB nucleotide sequences, was used to quantify repertoire sharing. Out-of-frame TCRB sequences from naive cells were analyzed to stand in for the pre-selection repertoire. The immuneACCESS repertoire file appears here via TCRdb, limited to in-frame rearrangements. These files lack a portion of the clones; in checked studies, under half of the deficit traces to unresolved V genes, and the cause of the others is not known. That table supplies the V and J calls and clone size; D and trimming were determined from the DNA. In all, the sample holds 330,000 or so clones, and 15% to 20% of those were seen once. Around 0.045% of the sample is in the top ten clones.

From each donor, a single peripheral blood sample of 95 to 150 mL on average was drawn into heparinised tubes. A BD FACSAria II and a panel including CD45RO, CCR7, CD25, CD127, CD95 and CD27 were used to sort naive, central memory, regulatory and stem cell-like memory CD4+ T cells. Purity was above 95% for every sorted population. Right away, PBMCs were isolated by Lymphoprep density gradient centrifugation and were stained directly, with no culture step. So that batch effects would be minimized, each experiment stained and sorted samples in pairs, pairing one healthy donor with one patient. This clone was found a few times. It has no known antigen specificity. Per-base qualities were not stored, and no clone one base away is much larger.

The rearranged chain carries TRBV7-9 and TRBJ2-5; 9 of the junction bases match TRBD2. This TCR was recovered from a woman aged 18-30 years in good health. Sequenced material: naive CD4+ T cells from blood. Reading the label with the study, this specimen's cell subset or site is: true naive CD4+ T cells. The CDR3 loop reads CASSPSTSGETQYF. At the DNA level, the sequence is TGTGCCAGCAGCCCTTCGACTAGCGGAGAGACCCAGTACTTC.